The T cell receptor (beta chain) under discussion was sequenced for a study of CD8 T cells in Susac syndrome (dated by TCRdb to between 2018 and 2021). A note on the overall study: The study used repertoire sequencing to test whether antigen drove CD8+ T cell activation and differentiation in Susac syndrome. The study compared CD8+ T cell repertoire clonality among 12 healthy donors, 14 Susac syndrome patients and some 16 multiple sclerosis patients.

RNA was extracted using the RNeasy kit, and roughly 0.5 to 1 microgram was reverse transcribed with random hexamers. The immunoSEQ multiplex PCR assay, which covers 54 Vbeta and 13 Jbeta segments, was used to amplify TCR beta CDR3 regions. PCR amplification bias was corrected by using a synthetic template baseline for primer optimization and computational correction. Under the source paper's analysis protocol: Reads were assigned to V, D and J genes according to IMGT and analyzed in immunoSEQ Analyzer, with only productive sequences retained. To calculate clonality, Shannon entropy was normalized by log2 of the number of productive unique sequences and then subtracted from one. For each patient and control, public and private clones were evaluated among the 100 most prevalent clones. Susac-specific clones were defined as absent from healthy and MS cohorts, around 970 published viral clones and other ImmuneACCESS disease sequences. TCRdb itself trimmed the public reads at Q25 with fastp, ran MiXCR and retained productive beta chains. Records with the same CDR3 protein are collapsed into one entry carrying the most frequent genes and DNA. Here the V and J calls rest on TCRdb's processing, not on the authors' analysis. For this sample there are about 280,000 distinct CDR3 sequences; approximately 84% appear just once. Approximately 0.12% of the sample is held by the ten biggest clonotypes.

Comment on this clonotype: No cognate antigen has been identified for it. Base quality data are lacking; no much larger clone is found one base away.

Looking up the germline V gene yields CDR1 MNHEY and CDR2 SVGEGT. V loses 7 bases of germline sequence and J loses 2 bases, and the interval between the two ends is 16 bases. The CDR3 measures 15 amino acids from cysteine to phenylalanine. Here the CDR3 DNA is all that survives: 45 bases in frame from base 1. Points the paper makes about the study in general: The study acknowledged that relatively few individuals were included in the TCR sequencing and HLA analysis.

Peripheral blood CD8+ and CD4+ T cells from healthy donors, Susac syndrome patients and multiple sclerosis patients were profiled using high-throughput TCR beta sequencing. The multiple sclerosis controls were treatment-naive patients whose relapsing-remitting disease, either stable or active, fulfilled the revised McDonald criteria. CD8+ TEMRA cells were enriched by FACS, while bulk CD8+ and CD4+ T cells were purified by magnetic negative isolation. Blood was drawn into EDTA tubes, processed within 24 hours, and PBMCs were isolated by density gradient centrifugation. PBMCs intended for TCR sequencing were cryopreserved in liquid nitrogen and were subsequently thawed in a 37 degrees C water bath. The sorted or isolated CD4+, CD8+ and CD8+ TEMRA cells reached a purity of at least 90%.

Sequencing was carried out using CD8+ T cells from PBMCs. The clonotype comes from a human donor with multiple sclerosis. This chain is built from TRBV6-2 or TRBV6-3 and TRBJ2-3; the D gene is possibly TRBD2, with 5 bases matching. The DNA reads as follows: TGTGCCAGCATCTCCTTAGGAGCGGTCACAGATACGCAGTATTTT. Translation gives CASISLGAVTDTQYF.